The table lists the clone carrying this T cell receptor beta chain with a few counts. Its antigen remains unidentified. Germline V gives CDR1 LGHDT, CDR2 YNNKEL (reference sequence). The V and J ends lost 4 bases and 3 bases, in that order; junction bases with no gene match: 15. This CDR3 is built from 19 residues. Amplified TCR beta CDR3 regions derived from RNA transcripts. With the HTBI primer set, the TCR CDR3 went through a first round of RT-PCR. TCRdb re-derived calls from the multiplex PCR reads in MiXCR, one entry per CDR3 protein. The sample records some 560,000 distinct CDR3 sequences, around 15% being singletons. The data belong to a study of T cells in Graves' hyperthyroidism and ophthalmopathy. PBMCs came from about 10 ml fresh peripheral blood. Study observations and caveats: Ophthalmopathy stood apart from stable hyperthyroidism in a 13 V-J model.

Sequencing was carried out using blood. The TCR was taken from a woman aged 40 to 50 with Graves' hyperthyroidism. This chain links TRBV3-1 with TRBJ2-2; 9 bases match TRBD2. The CDR3 DNA reads as TGTGCCAGCAGCCGACCGGGACTAGCCTCAAATCGGCACACCGGGGAGCTGTTTTTT. It is translated as CASSRPGLASNRHTGELFF. Looking up the rest from reference TRBV3-1 and TRBJ2-2 gives the full variable domain: DTAVSQTPKYLVTQMGNDKSIKCEQNLGHDTMYWYKQDSKKFLKIMFSYNNKELIINETVPNRFSPKSPDKAHLNLHINSLELGDSAVYFCASSRPGLASNRHTGELFFGEGSRLTVL.